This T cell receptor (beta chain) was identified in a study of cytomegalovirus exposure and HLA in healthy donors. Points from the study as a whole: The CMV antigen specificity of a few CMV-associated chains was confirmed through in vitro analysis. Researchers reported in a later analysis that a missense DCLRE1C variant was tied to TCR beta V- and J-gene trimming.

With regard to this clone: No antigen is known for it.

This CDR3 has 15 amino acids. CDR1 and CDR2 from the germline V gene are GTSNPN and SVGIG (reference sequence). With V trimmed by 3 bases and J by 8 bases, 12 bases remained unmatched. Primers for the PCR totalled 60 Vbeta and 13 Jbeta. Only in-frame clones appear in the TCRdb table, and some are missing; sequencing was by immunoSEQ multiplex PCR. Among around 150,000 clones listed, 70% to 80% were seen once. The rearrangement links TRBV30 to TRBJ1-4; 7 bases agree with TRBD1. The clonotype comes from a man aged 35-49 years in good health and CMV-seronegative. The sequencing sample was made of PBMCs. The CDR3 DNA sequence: TGTGCCTGGAGCCAAGGAGCAGGGGGTCCCGAAAAACTGTTTTTT. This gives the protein CAWSQGAGGPEKLFF.